This T cell receptor beta chain was retrieved from a study of blood T cell repertoires in COVID-19. Study details: T cells, B-cell-depleted T cells, or PBMCs provided the cDNA or gDNA that served as material.

Germline V gene data show CDR1 as SGDLS and CDR2 as YYNGEE. The CDR3 is 15 amino acids. V was pared by 3 bases and J by 3 bases, with 5 bases of the junction left unmatched. TCRdb keeps only in-frame clones here, not all; method: immunoSEQ multiplex PCR. The sample shows a few hundred thousand clones, roughly 82% of them seen only once. The count of this clone is one. The chain employs TRBV9 and TRBJ1-4; 7 bases align to TRBD1. The source material was peripheral blood. This clonotype originated in a man aged 45 to 65 with active or convalescent COVID-19. In DNA form, the CDR3 reads TGTGCCAGCAGCGGCCGGACAGGCCCTAATGAAAAACTGTTTTTT. This encodes CASSGRTGPNEKLFF.